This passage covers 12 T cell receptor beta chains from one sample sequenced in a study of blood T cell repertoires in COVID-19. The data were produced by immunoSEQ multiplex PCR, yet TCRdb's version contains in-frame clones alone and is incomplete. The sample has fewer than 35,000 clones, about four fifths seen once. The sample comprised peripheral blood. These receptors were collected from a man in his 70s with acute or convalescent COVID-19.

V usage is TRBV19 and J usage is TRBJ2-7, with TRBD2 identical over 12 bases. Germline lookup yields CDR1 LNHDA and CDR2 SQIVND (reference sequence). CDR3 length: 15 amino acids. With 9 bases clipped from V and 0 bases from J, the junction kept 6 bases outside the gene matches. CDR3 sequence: CASRGLAGTSYEQYF. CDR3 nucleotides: TGTGCCAGCCGCGGACTAGCGGGAACCTCCTACGAGCAGTACTTC.

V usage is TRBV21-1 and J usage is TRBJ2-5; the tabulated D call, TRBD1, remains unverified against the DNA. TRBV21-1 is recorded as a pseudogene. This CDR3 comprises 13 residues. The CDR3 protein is CASSEDRGETQYF. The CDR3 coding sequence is TGTGCCAGCAGCGAGGACAGGGGAGAGACCCAGTACTTC.

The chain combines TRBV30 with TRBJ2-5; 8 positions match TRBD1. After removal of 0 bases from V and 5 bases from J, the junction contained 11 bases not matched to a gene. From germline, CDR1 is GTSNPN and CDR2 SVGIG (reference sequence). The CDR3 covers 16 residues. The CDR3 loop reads CAWSVKQGAAMETQYF. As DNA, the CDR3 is TGTGCCTGGAGTGTAAAGCAGGGGGCTGCGATGGAGACCCAGTACTTC.

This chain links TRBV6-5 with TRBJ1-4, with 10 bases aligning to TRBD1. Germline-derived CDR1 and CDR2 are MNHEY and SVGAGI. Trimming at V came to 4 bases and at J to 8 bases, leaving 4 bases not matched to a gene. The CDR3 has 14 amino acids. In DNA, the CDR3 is TGTGCCAGCAGTTTTGACAGGGGGCCGGAAAAACTGTTTTTT. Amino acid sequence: CASSFDRGPEKLFF.

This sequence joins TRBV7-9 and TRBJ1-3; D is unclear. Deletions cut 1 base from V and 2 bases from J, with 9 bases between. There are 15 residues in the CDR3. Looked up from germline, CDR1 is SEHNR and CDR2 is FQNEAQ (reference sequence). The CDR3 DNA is TGTGCCAGCAGCTTAGACGGGTTGACTGGAAACACCATATATTTT. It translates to CASSLDGLTGNTIYF.

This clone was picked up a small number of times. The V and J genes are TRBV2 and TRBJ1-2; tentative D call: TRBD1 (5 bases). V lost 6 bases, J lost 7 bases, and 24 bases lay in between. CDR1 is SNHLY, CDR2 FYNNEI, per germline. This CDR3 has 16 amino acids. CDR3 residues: CASRVLSGTGGRGYTF. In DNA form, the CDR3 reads TGTGCCAGCAGAGTTTTGTCGGGCACCGGGGGACGTGGCTACACCTTC.

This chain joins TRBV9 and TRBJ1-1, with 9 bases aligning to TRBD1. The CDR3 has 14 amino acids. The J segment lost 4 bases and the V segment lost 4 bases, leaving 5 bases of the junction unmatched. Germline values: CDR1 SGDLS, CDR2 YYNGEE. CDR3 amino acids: CASSSGQGFTEAFF. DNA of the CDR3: TGTGCCAGCAGCTCTGGACAGGGGTTCACTGAAGCTTTCTTT.

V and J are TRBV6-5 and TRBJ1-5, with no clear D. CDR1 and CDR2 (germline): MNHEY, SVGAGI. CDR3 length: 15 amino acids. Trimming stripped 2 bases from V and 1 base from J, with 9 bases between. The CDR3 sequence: CASSYRRESNQPQHF. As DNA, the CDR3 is TGTGCCAGCAGTTACAGGAGGGAGAGCAATCAGCCCCAGCATTTT.

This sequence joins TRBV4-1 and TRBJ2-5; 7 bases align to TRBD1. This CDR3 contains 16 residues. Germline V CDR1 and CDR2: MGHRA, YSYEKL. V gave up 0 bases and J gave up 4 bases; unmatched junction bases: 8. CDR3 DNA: TGCGCCAGCAGCCAAGAGGGGTGGAGACAGGGAGAGACCCAGTACTTC. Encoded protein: CASSQEGWRQGETQYF.

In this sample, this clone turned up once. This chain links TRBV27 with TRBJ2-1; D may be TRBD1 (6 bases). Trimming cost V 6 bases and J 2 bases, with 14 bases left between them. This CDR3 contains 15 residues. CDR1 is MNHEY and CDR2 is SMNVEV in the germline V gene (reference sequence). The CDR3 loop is CASRLDRPTYNEQFF. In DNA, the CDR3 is TGTGCCAGCAGGCTAGACAGGCCTACCTACAATGAGCAGTTCTTC.

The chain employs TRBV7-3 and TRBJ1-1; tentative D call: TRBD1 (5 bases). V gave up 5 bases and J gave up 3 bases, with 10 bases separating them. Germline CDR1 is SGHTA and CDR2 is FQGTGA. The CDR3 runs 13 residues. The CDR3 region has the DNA TGTGCCAGCAGCCCCCGGGGGGACACTGAAGCTTTCTTT. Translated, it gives CASSPRGDTEAFF.

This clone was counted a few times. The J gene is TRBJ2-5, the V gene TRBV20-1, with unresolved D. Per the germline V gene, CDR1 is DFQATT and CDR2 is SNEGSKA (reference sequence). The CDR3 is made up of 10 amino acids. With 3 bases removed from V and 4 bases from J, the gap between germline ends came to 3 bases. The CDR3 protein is CSASGETQYF. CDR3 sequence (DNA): TGCAGTGCTAGCGGAGAGACCCAGTACTTC.